This T cell receptor (beta chain) was recovered during a study of blood T cells in healthy people across ages (dated by TCRdb to about 2015). Notes on the research overall: Template switching captured roughly one uniquely barcoded TCR beta cDNA molecule per two T cells in model experiments. The study measured age-related changes in TCR beta repertoire diversity using deep sequencing normalized with unique cDNA molecular identifiers. The donors were split into four age groups: young (average about 16 years), middle-aged (roughly 42), aged (roughly 65) and long-lived (more than 80). To avoid experimental bias, donors of different ages were distributed randomly across sequencing lanes. For two donors (one aged 18 to 29 and one aged 80 or older), the study analyzed two additional independent replicas of 1 million unique cDNA reads from the same blood draw.

Libraries were prepared through 5' RACE. The instrument was an Illumina HiSeq 2500. A second PCR of roughly 6 to 12 cycles was performed with a sample-barcoded 5' primer and a J-beta primer mix. Each TCR beta cDNA molecule received a unique molecular identifier from a template-switch 5' adaptor carrying 12 random nucleotides. Each sample yielded at least 2.5 million CDR3-containing paired-end reads. All of the RNA was converted into first-strand cDNA using the Mint cDNA synthesis kit, with a TRBC-specific oligonucleotide serving as the primer. After uracil-DNA glycosylase treatment, a first 18-cycle PCR used universal primers M1SS and BC2_uni_R on all cDNA. Per the source publication's procedure: For normalization, 1 million high-quality reads were randomly selected from each sample, with every read carrying a distinct molecular identifier. Reads with shared molecular identifiers were discarded instead of being binned into consensus sequences. MiTCR, set to a Q25 quality threshold and the strictest error-elimination algorithm, was used for CDR3 identification, clonotype clustering and error correction. Lower-bound total TCR beta diversity was estimated with a nonparametric unseen species model using Euler transformation. In-frame beta chains were kept once TCRdb had trimmed the public reads at Q25 with fastp and called clones with MiXCR. One record per CDR3 amino acid sequence lists the most common genes and DNA. Clone size and V and J calls follow TCRdb, not the original study. The sample yields over 1.5 million distinct CDR3 sequences; 40% to 55% were counted once. Clones ranked in the top ten supply approximately 2% of the sample.

V and J are truncated by 5 bases and 4 bases respectively, leaving an intervening sequence of 21 bases. The CDR3, cysteine through phenylalanine, is 16 amino acids long. Only the CDR3 portion is preserved as DNA: 48 bases, with reading frame beginning at the first base. CDR1 DFQATT and CDR2 SNEGSKA were looked up in the germline V gene (reference sequence). The full study reports these points: As age increased, observed TCR beta diversity per million T cells dropped in a roughly linear way, and a significant reduction was already evident by age about 40. Since profiling was done on bulk unsorted PBMCs, naive and antigen-experienced compartments could not be conclusively compared. Because donor CMV infection status was unknown, age-related changes in expanded clonotypes were potentially confounded. Compared with the aged group, more naive CD4+ T cells, fewer expanded clones and increased TCR diversity were shown by the long-lived group, suggesting age selection. Estimates of total diversity based on one million sequenced T cells were regarded as lower bounds and as underestimates. The percentage of naive T cells measured by flow cytometry correlated strongly with observed TCR beta diversity.

The roughly 38 donors, aged roughly 6 to 100 years, were systemically healthy Caucasian individuals from Russia. About 9.1 milliliters of peripheral blood were collected from each donor into EDTA-treated Vacutainer tubes. Ficoll-Paque density-gradient centrifugation was used to isolate PBMCs, with at least 7 million per sample. Total RNA, at least 6 micrograms per sample, was extracted from PBMCs with Trizol reagent. For every donor, an aliquot of PBMCs went through flow cytometry to measure the percentages of naive CD45RAhigh/CD27high T cells. With regard to this clonotype: Its antigen remains undetermined. The input lacks base qualities; no much larger clone sits a single base away.

The TCR originated in a woman in her thirties or forties in good health. Sequencing was done on a sample of blood. The chain is assembled from TRBV20-1 and TRBJ2-1, with the D call tentatively TRBD1 or TRBD2, each fitting 6 bases. The nucleotides read TGCAGTGCTCATGATGGGCCCCGAGGGGGGTACAATGAGCAGTTCTTC. It translates as CSAHDGPRGGYNEQFF.